The 27 T cell receptor beta chains below all came from one sample that was sequenced in a study of shared clonotypes between healthy human individuals (dated by TCRdb to the early 2020s). CD8 naive samples were CD45RO-negative cells positively selected for CCR7, giving a CD45RA+CCR7+ population that excluded TemRA cells. The receptor library was made with the immunoSEQ multiplex PCR assay. The clones in this table, taken by TCRdb from immuneACCESS, are in-frame only. Not every clone is retained; where verified, under half of the shortfall comes from an unresolved V gene, and the cause of the rest is unknown. The sample includes millions of clones, with about 95% observed a single time. 0.9% to 1.3% of the sample is held by the ten biggest clonotypes. Sequencing used naive CD8+ T cells sorted from blood. The cell subset or site label of this sample denotes: CD45RA+CCR7+. The receptor set was obtained from a young man in good health.

The chain employs TRBV10-3 and TRBJ2-3, with D unclear. This CDR3 is built from 14 residues. V was clipped by 0 bases and J by 6 bases, with 10 bases between them. The germline CDR1 and CDR2 sequences are ENHRY and SYGVKD. CDR3 amino acids: CAISESASPDTQYF. The DNA of the CDR3 is TGTGCCATCAGTGAGTCGGCCAGCCCTGATACGCAGTATTTT.

The chain joins TRBV4-3 to TRBJ2-7; 7 bases fit TRBD1. This CDR3 has 14 amino acids. Germline CDR1 reads LGHNA; CDR2 reads YSLEER. Trimming removed 4 bases from V and 7 bases from J; junction bases left unmatched: 10. The CDR3 nucleotides read TGCGCCAGCAGCCTCCAAGACAGGGATTCGGAGCAGTACTTC. Protein: CASSLQDRDSEQYF.

The rearrangement uses TRBV4-3 and TRBJ2-3; D may be TRBD2 (5 bases). V dropped 0 bases and J dropped 6 bases, with 22 bases sitting between them. The CDR3 runs 18 residues. Looked up from germline, CDR1 is LGHNA and CDR2 is YSLEER. CDR3 coding DNA: TGCGCCAGCAGCCAAGATCAGGTCGGCGAGGGAGTTCGCGATACGCAGTATTTT. It specifies CASSQDQVGEGVRDTQYF.

Details on this clone: Other DNA sequences in the same sample also yield this CDR3. This chain joins TRBV4-1 and TRBJ2-7; D may be TRBD2 (5 bases). The V end lost 3 bases, the J end lost 7 bases, and 10 bases lay between the germline ends. CDR3 length: 12 amino acids. Germline values: CDR1 MGHRA, CDR2 YSYEKL. CDR3 protein: CASSQGSGEQYF. Written as DNA, the CDR3 is TGCGCCAGCAGCCAGGGGTCGGGGGAGCAGTACTTC.

The CDR3 region has the DNA TGTGCCAGCAGCCCGTCGGGTGTCAACACTGAAGCTTTCTTT. Translating gives CASSPSGVNTEAFF. V and J are TRBV7-2 and TRBJ1-1; D gene uncertain. V was pared by 5 bases and J by 2 bases, with 12 bases between. CDR1 SGHTA and CDR2 FQGNSA come from the germline V gene. CDR3 length: 14 residues.

In DNA, the CDR3 is TGTGCCAGCAGACACCCTGACTCCTACGAGCAGTACTTC. Translating gives CASRHPDSYEQYF. The chain links TRBV5-4 to TRBJ2-7; D unclear. The CDR3 runs to 13 residues. Germline values: CDR1 SGHNT, CDR2 YYREEE (reference sequence). Trimming took off 5 bases at V and 0 bases at J, with 9 bases between the two ends.

For this clone: This same CDR3 is encoded by further DNA sequences in the sample. The chain uses TRBV19 and TRBJ1-1; D is possibly TRBD1 (5 bases). Trimming shortened V by 6 bases and J by 5 bases, and 10 bases separated the two germline ends. The CDR3 is 12 residues long. Germline assignment: CDR1 LNHDA and CDR2 SQIVND (reference sequence). The DNA of the CDR3 is TGTGCCAGTAGGACTGGGGGTACTGAAGCTTTCTTT. Protein: CASRTGGTEAFF.

V is TRBV5-4 and J is TRBJ2-1; 8 positions match TRBD2. V shed 1 base, J shed 4 bases, and the junction held 1 base outside the gene matches. CDR1 and CDR2 (germline): SGHNT, YYREEE (reference sequence). The CDR3 is 14 amino acids. The CDR3 sequence is CASSLIAGYNEQFF. As DNA, the CDR3 is TGTGCCAGCAGCTTGATAGCGGGGTACAATGAGCAGTTCTTC.

This clone has more than one count but fewer than ten. The genes are TRBV7-9 and TRBJ1-4, with TRBD1 matching over 7 bases. CDR1 SEHNR and CDR2 FQNEAQ come from the germline V gene (reference sequence). This CDR3 is built from 15 residues. V lost 6 bases and J lost 7; bases outside the gene matches: 11. The CDR3 nucleotides are TGTGCCAGCAGTCCGACAGGGCCAATGAGTGAAAAACTGTTTTTT. Amino acids: CASSPTGPMSEKLFF. The complete variable domain, with remaining parts taken from reference TRBV7-9 and TRBJ1-4, reads DTGVSQNPRHKITKRGQNVTFRCDPISEHNRLYWYRQTLGQGPEFLTYFQNEAQLEKSRLLSDRFSAERPKGSFSTLEIQRTEQGDSAMYLCASSPTGPMSEKLFFGSGTQLSVL.

This clone was seen once. The chain links TRBV28 to TRBJ2-2, with D possibly TRBD2 on 5 matching bases. Trimming cost V 5 bases and J 0 bases, with 13 bases left between them. The length of the CDR3 is 16 residues. Germline CDR1 MDHEN, CDR2 SYDVKM. The CDR3 region is CASSLYSGTNTGELFF. CDR3 bases: TGTGCCAGCAGTCTCTACAGCGGAACGAACACCGGGGAGCTGTTTTTT.

The chain is built from TRBV5-4 and TRBJ2-7; 8 positions match TRBD1. Germline V gene data show CDR1 as SGHNT and CDR2 as YYREEE (reference sequence). V dropped 4 bases and J dropped 2; count of bases not matched to a gene: 5. The CDR3 loop spans 14 amino acids. CDR3 DNA: TGTGCCAGCAGCGCCGGGGACAGGACCTACGAGCAGTACTTC. It yields the protein CASSAGDRTYEQYF.

The CDR3 sequence is CASSFKSNEQFF. CDR3 DNA sequence: TGTGCCAGCAGCTTTAAGTCGAATGAGCAGTTCTTC. The J gene is TRBJ2-1, the V gene TRBV5-8; D not resolved. V shed 2 bases and J shed 7 bases, with 7 bases lying between them. Germline-derived CDR1 and CDR2 are SGHTS and YDEGEE. The CDR3 covers 12 residues.

The CDR3: CASRTGEINYGYTF. CDR3 coding DNA: TGTGCCAGTAGGACAGGGGAAATAAACTATGGCTACACCTTC. The chain links TRBV7-9 to TRBJ1-2; 9 bases line up with TRBD1. V shed 9 bases, J shed 2 bases, and the junction held 7 bases outside the gene matches. The CDR3 spans 14 residues. From germline, CDR1 is SEHNR and CDR2 FQNEAQ (reference sequence).

CDR3 loop: CAPSRAGGFADTQYF. The CDR3, as DNA: TGTGCCCCCTCGCGGGCGGGGGGCTTCGCAGATACGCAGTATTTT. The genes are TRBV6-1 and TRBJ2-3; TRBD2 matches at 8 bases. This CDR3 spans 15 amino acids. V trimming: 11 bases; J trimming: 4 bases; junction bases outside the gene matches: 14. Germline assignment: CDR1 MNHNS and CDR2 SASEGT.

The chain has TRBV30 and TRBJ2-3; 8 positions agree with TRBD2. The germline V gene encodes CDR1 GTSNPN and CDR2 SVGIG (reference sequence). The CDR3 is made up of 15 amino acids. The CDR3, as DNA: TGTGCTCACGGAGCGGGGGATACTAGCACAGATACGCAGTATTTT. It is translated as CAHGAGDTSTDTQYF.

The V and J genes are TRBV7-8 and TRBJ1-1, with 7 bases matching TRBD1. CDR3 length: 13 residues. V shed 1 base, J shed 6 bases, and the junction held 2 bases outside the gene matches. Germline V gene lookup returns CDR1 SGHVS and CDR2 FQNEAQ. The CDR3 is CASSLGQGSEAFF. The CDR3 region has the DNA TGTGCCAGCAGCTTAGGACAGGGCTCTGAAGCTTTCTTT. The full variable domain, its missing parts supplied by reference TRBV7-8 and TRBJ1-1, is GAGVSQSPRYKVAKRGQDVALRCDPISGHVSLFWYQQALGQGPEFLTYFQNEAQLDKSGLPSDRFFAERPEGSVSTLKIQRTQQEDSAVYLCASSLGQGSEAFFGQGTRLTVV.

The rearrangement uses TRBV9 and TRBJ2-7; D unclear. CDR3 size: 14 residues. Germline-derived CDR1 and CDR2 are SGDLS and YYNGEE. V lost 3 bases and J lost 2, with 12 bases in between. CDR3 sequence reads: CASSGEEGTYEQYF. CDR3 bases: TGTGCCAGCAGCGGAGAGGAAGGGACCTACGAGCAGTACTTC.

This clone was recorded only once. The chain combines TRBV10-1 with TRBJ2-2; D uncertain. Germline V CDR1 and CDR2: WNHNN, SYGVQD (reference sequence). The CDR3 is made up of 16 amino acids. Deletions cut 3 bases from V and 1 base from J, with 12 bases between. CDR3 DNA: TGCGCCAGCAGTGATCCCTTAGCAGGGAACACCGGGGAGCTGTTTTTT. Its protein product is CASSDPLAGNTGELFF.

The V call is TRBV7-9, the J call TRBJ1-2; weak D call: TRBD1 (6 bases). From germline, CDR1 is SEHNR and CDR2 FQNEAQ (reference sequence). This CDR3 region has 15 residues. V was clipped by 3 bases and J by 0 bases, with 11 bases between them. CDR3 in amino acids: CASSLGGEANYGYTF. The CDR3 nucleotides are TGTGCCAGCAGCTTGGGGGGCGAGGCTAACTATGGCTACACCTTC.

The chain employs TRBV18 and TRBJ1-6, with 8 bases that match TRBD1. Germline-derived CDR1 and CDR2 are KGHSH and LQKENI. The CDR3 is 16 amino acids. The V segment lost 6 bases and the J segment 9 bases; nucleotides outside the gene matches: 13. CDR3 in amino acids: CASSTGSDRAFSPLHF. The CDR3 nucleotides read TGTGCCAGCTCCACCGGGTCGGACAGGGCGTTTTCACCCCTCCACTTT. Filled out from reference TRBV18 and TRBJ1-6, the complete variable domain reads NAGVMQNPRHLVRRRGQEARLRCSPMKGHSHVYWYRQLPEEGLKFMVYLQKENIIDESGMPKERFSAEFPKEGPSILRIQQVVRGDSAAYFCASSTGSDRAFSPLHFGNGTRLTVT.

J is TRBJ2-7 and V is TRBV27; possible D gene TRBD1, 6 bases. The germline CDR1 and CDR2 sequences are MNHEY and SMNVEV (reference sequence). The CDR3 is made up of 14 amino acids. Trimming left V 5 bases short and J 0 bases short, with 11 bases between. The CDR3 DNA follows: TGTGCCAGCAGTATCAAGGACAGCTCCTACGAGCAGTACTTC. This encodes CASSIKDSSYEQYF.

The J gene is TRBJ2-5, the V gene TRBV27, with no clear D. V lost 5 bases and J 1 base, leaving 11 bases between the germline ends. The CDR3 runs 14 residues. CDR1 and CDR2 (germline): MNHEY, SMNVEV (reference sequence). The CDR3 is CASSALGFQETQYF. CDR3 in DNA: TGTGCCAGCAGTGCCTTGGGATTCCAAGAGACCCAGTACTTC.

A word on this clone: Other DNA sequences in the same sample also yield this CDR3. The gene calls are TRBV9 and TRBJ2-7, with 7 bases matching TRBD1. Losses at the gene ends were 4 bases for V and 3 bases for J; bases not matched to a gene: 4. Germline V gene sequence: CDR1 SGDLS, CDR2 YYNGEE. The CDR3 length is 13 residues. CDR3 DNA: TGTGCCAGCAGCCCCCGACAGGGCTACGAGCAGTACTTC. Its protein is CASSPRQGYEQYF.

The rearrangement joins TRBV10-3 to TRBJ1-3; D not certain. Trimming removed 10 bases from V and 3 bases from J, with 16 bases in between. CDR3 size: 14 residues. CDR1 and CDR2 from the germline V gene are ENHRY and SYGVKD. This CDR3 is CATDNGEGGNTIYF. The DNA for the CDR3 is TGTGCCACTGACAACGGGGAGGGTGGAAACACCATATATTTT.

The rearrangement uses TRBV15 and TRBJ2-1; 10 nucleotides align to TRBD2. The germline V gene encodes CDR1 LNHNV and CDR2 YYDKDF (reference sequence). With 0 bases clipped from V and 10 bases from J, the junction kept 3 bases outside the gene matches. The CDR3 has 14 residues. The DNA of the CDR3 is TGTGCCACCAGCAGAGAAGTGGGACTAGCGGAGCAGTTCTTC. It translates to CATSREVGLAEQFF.

The chain couples TRBV5-8 to TRBJ2-3, with D perhaps matching TRBD1 or TRBD2 (6 bases each). The germline V gene has CDR1 SGHTS and CDR2 YDEGEE. There are 14 residues in the CDR3. Trimming cost V 3 bases and J 0 bases, with 8 bases left between them. The CDR3 DNA reads TGTGCCAGCAGCTGGGGGGCCAGCACAGATACGCAGTATTTT. This sequence encodes CASSWGASTDTQYF.

The V and J genes are TRBV5-6 and TRBJ2-3; 9 nucleotides agree with TRBD2. The V segment lost 2 bases and the J segment 4 bases; nucleotides outside the gene matches: 5. CDR3 length: 15 amino acids. The germline V gene encodes CDR1 SGHDT and CDR2 YYEEEE. The CDR3 sequence: CASSFISGSPDTQYF. The CDR3, as DNA: TGTGCCAGCAGCTTCATTAGCGGGAGTCCAGATACGCAGTATTTT.